What follows is one T cell receptor beta chain and its context. This clone is a singleton in its sample. Its antigen is not yet known. Base qualities are not at hand, and no much larger clone is one base apart. The data derive from a study of T cell responses to AZD1222 COVID-19 vaccine (dated by TCRdb to the early 2020s). The study in broad terms: AZD1222 recipients with second doses at about 4 weeks or about 12 weeks were pooled, because spike-specific TCR depth and breadth did not differ between schedules. A total of approximately 240 trial participants underwent TCR sequencing, of whom roughly 210 had received two doses of AZD1222 and 26 had received two doses of the MenACWY control vaccine. Trial participants were enrolled into age subgroups of 18-55, 56-69 and 70-plus years, which contained about 150, 28 and 57 TCR-sequenced participants, respectively.

From cysteine to phenylalanine, the CDR3 is 14 amino acids long. Just CDR3 DNA is preserved here, 42 bases in frame from base 1. V drops 6 bases and J drops 7 bases, leaving 18 bases in between. CDR1 MDHEN and CDR2 SYDVKM are derived from the germline V gene. According to the study, the label for this sample's time point signals: baseline before first vaccination. The vaccinee samples were drawn from two UK trials, COV001 and COV002, one of which was a single-blind randomized controlled phase 2/3 trial testing AZD1222 (ChAdOx1 nCoV-19) in healthy adults. For TCRbeta chain sequencing, PBMC samples from trial participants were taken at day 0 and at day 28 after the second dose. The CDR3 regions of human TCRbeta chains were analyzed by immunosequencing. Per the original workflow: Repertoire TCRs were matched against a reference library of SARS-CoV-2-specific TCRs generated with the MIRA antigen-specificity platform. Breadth was defined as the fraction of unique TCRs that were SARS-CoV-2-associated, and depth was defined as the fraction of total T cells that were SARS-CoV-2-associated. Using the MIRA data, each spike-specific TCR was assigned both to the spike region to which the TCR was reactive and to a CD4 or CD8 class. Log10-transformed breadth and depth values were compared by one-way ANOVA with Sidak's multiple comparisons tests. The immuneACCESS repertoire file appears here via TCRdb, limited to in-frame rearrangements. These files lack a portion of the clones; in checked studies, under half of the deficit traces to unresolved V genes, and the cause of the others is not known. That table is the source of V, J and clone size, and D and trimming were worked out from the DNA. This sample is represented by 95,000 to 150,000 clones; 88% of them were singletons. About 5% of the sample is taken by the ten largest.

Overall study outcomes, separate from this receptor: Most participants were white British and females outnumbered males, and the authors suggested that clonal diversity may have been underestimated. Reportedly, close to half of the unique spike-specific TCRs recognized epitopes lying outside the regions that are mutated in the B.1.351 and B.1.1.7 variants. CD4 TCRs associated with the vaccine covered the entire spike protein, and the dominant responses were in regions 160-218 and 743-854. Because no day 14 peak-response samples were available, repertoires were characterized only after the peak T cell response. Only five to seven AZD1222 recipients were SARS-CoV-2 seropositive at baseline, limiting conclusions about previously exposed vaccinees. A significant rise in spike-specific TCR breadth and depth was observed after two AZD1222 doses relative to day 0 and relative to MenACWY recipients. The 56-69-year group was small, and its depth increase did not reach significance, likely because of low power.

The receptor was isolated from an adult in good health. The V gene is TRBV28 and the J gene is TRBJ2-5; the D call is tentative, TRBD1 or TRBD2, as each matches 5 bases. The specimen was peripheral blood, collected on day 0 of AZD1222 vaccination. DNA sequence: TGTGCCAGCAGGGGGACGGCGGGTTGGGCGACCCAGTACTTC. It codes for CASRGTAGWATQYF.